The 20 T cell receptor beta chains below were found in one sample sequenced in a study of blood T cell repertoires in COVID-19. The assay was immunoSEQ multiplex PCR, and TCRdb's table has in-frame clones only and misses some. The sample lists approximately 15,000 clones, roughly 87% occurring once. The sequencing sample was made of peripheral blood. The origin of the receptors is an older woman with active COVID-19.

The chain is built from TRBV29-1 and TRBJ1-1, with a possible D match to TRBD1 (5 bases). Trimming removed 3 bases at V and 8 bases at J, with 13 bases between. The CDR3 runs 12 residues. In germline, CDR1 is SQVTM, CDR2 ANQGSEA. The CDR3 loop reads CSVDGGAREAFF. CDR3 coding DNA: TGCAGCGTTGACGGTGGGGCTAGGGAAGCTTTCTTT. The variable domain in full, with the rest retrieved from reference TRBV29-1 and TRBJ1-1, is SAVISQKPSRDICQRGTSLTIQCQVDSQVTMMFWYRQQPGQSLTLIATANQGSEATYESGFVIDKFPISRPNLTFSTLTVSNMSPEDSSIYLCSVDGGAREAFFGQGTRLTVV.

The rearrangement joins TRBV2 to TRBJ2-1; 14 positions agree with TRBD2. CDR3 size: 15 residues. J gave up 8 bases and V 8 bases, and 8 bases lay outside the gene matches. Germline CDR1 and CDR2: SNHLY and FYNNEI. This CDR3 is CASGGTSGRTYEQFF. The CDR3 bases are TGTGCCAGCGGGGGGACTAGCGGGAGAACCTATGAGCAGTTCTTC.

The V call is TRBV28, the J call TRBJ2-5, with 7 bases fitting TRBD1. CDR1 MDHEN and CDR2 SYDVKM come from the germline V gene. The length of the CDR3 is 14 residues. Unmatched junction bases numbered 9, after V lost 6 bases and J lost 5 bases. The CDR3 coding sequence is TGTGCCAGCAGCCGACCAGGGGGAGTGGAGACCCAGTACTTC. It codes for CASSRPGGVETQYF.

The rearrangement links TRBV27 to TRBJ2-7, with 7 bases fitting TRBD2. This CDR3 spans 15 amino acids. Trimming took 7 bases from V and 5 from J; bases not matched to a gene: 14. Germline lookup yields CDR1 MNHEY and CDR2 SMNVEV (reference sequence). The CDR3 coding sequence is TGTGCCAGCAATCCTGTGGAGGGAGGGATCCACGAGCAGTACTTC. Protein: CASNPVEGGIHEQYF.

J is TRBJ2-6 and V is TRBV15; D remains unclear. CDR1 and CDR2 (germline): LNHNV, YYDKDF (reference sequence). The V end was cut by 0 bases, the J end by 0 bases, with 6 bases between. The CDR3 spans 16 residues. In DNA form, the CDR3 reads TGTGCCACCAGCAGAGACTCTAGCTCTGGGGCCAACGTCCTGACTTTC. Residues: CATSRDSSSGANVLTF.

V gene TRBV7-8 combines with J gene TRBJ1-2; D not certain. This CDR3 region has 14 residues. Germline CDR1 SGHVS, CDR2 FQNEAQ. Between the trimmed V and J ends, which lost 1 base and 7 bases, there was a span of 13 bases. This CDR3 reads CASSLGVLEGGYTF. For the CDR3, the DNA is TGTGCCAGCAGCTTAGGGGTCCTAGAGGGTGGCTACACCTTC.

The CDR3 region has the DNA TGTGCCAGCAGCCAACCCGGATCCGGGAGCGAAGATACGCAGTATTTT. Protein sequence: CASSQPGSGSEDTQYF. The rearrangement links TRBV4-2 to TRBJ2-3; D perhaps matches TRBD2 (6 bases). The CDR3 is made up of 16 amino acids. V lost 2 bases and J 5 bases, leaving 17 bases between the germline ends. Per the germline V gene, CDR1 is LGHNA and CDR2 is YNFKEQ.

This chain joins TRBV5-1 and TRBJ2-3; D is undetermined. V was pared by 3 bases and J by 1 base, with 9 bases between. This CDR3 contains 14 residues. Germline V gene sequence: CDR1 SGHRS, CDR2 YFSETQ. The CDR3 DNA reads TGCGCCAGCAGCTCCGACCGGGGCACAGATACGCAGTATTTT. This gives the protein CASSSDRGTDTQYF.

In DNA, the CDR3 is TGTGCCAGCAGCCGGACTAGCGGGATTGGTTTTTCGACCTACGAGCAGTACTTC. Translated: CASSRTSGIGFSTYEQYF. The chain joins TRBV7-9 to TRBJ2-7, with 12 bases lining up with TRBD2. CDR1 and CDR2 from the germline V gene are SEHNR and FQNEAQ (reference sequence). The CDR3 contains 18 residues. Trimming cost V 5 bases and J 2 bases; bases outside gene matches: 13.

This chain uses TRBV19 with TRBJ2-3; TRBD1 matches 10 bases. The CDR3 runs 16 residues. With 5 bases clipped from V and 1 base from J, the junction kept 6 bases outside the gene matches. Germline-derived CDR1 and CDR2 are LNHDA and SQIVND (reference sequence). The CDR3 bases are TGTGCCAGTAGTCCATCGACAGGGGGCCGCACAGATACGCAGTATTTT. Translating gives CASSPSTGGRTDTQYF.

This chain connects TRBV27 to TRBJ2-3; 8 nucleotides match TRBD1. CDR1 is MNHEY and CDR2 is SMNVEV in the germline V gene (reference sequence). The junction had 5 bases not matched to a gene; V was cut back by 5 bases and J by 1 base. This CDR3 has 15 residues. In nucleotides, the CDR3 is TGTGCCAGCAGTGACCCGGGACAGGGCACAGATACGCAGTATTTT. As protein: CASSDPGQGTDTQYF.

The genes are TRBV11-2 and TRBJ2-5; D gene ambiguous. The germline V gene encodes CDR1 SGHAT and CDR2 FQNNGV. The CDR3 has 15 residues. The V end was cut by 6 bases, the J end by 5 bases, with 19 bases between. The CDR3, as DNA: TGTGCCAGCAGTACTACTAACCCCCTGGAGGAGACCCAGTACTTC. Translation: CASSTTNPLEETQYF.

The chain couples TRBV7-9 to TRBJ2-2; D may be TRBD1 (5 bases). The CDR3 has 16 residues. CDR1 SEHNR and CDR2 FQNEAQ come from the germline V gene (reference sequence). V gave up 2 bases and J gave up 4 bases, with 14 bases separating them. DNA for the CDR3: TGTGCCAGCAGCTTACCAGGGTTAAGGGTCACCGGGGAGCTGTTTTTT. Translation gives CASSLPGLRVTGELFF.

Here the CDR3 DNA reads TGTGCCAGCAGGCCTCGGGGGGCGAGCACCGGGGAGCTGTTTTTT. It is translated as CASRPRGASTGELFF. The chain couples TRBV28 to TRBJ2-2; possibly TRBD2 for D (7 bases). The CDR3 is 15 residues long. Germline lookup yields CDR1 MDHEN and CDR2 SYDVKM. Trimming pared 6 bases from V and 4 bases from J, leaving 15 bases between.

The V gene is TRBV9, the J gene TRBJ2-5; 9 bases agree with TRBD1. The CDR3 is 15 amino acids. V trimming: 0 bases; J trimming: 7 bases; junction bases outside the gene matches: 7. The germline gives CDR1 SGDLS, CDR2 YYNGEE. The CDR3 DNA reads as TGTGCCAGCAGCGTAGAAGGGACAGGGCCGGGGACCCAGTACTTC. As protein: CASSVEGTGPGTQYF. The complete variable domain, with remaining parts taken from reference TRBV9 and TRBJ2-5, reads DSGVTQTPKHLITATGQRVTLRCSPRSGDLSVYWYQQSLDQGLQFLIQYYNGEERAKGNILERFSAQQFPDLHSELNLSSLELGDSALYFCASSVEGTGPGTQYFGPGTRLLVL.

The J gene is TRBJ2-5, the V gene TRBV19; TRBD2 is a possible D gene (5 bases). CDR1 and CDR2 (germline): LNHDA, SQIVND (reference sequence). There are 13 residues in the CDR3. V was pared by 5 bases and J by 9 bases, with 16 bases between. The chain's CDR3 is CASSPGHRDSQYF. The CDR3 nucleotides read TGTGCCAGTAGTCCGGGCCACCGGGATTCCCAGTACTTC.

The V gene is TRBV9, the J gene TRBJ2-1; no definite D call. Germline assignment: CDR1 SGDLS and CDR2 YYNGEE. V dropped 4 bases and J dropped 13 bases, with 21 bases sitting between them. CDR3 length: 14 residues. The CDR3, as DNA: TGTGCCAGCAGCTCACAAATCGAACCCGTCCCCCAGTTCTTC. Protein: CASSSQIEPVPQFF.

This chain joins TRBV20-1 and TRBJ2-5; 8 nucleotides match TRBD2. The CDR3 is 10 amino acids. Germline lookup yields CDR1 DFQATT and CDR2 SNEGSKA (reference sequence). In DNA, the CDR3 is TGCGGCGGGGGGATGGAGACCCAGTACTTC. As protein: CGGGMETQYF.

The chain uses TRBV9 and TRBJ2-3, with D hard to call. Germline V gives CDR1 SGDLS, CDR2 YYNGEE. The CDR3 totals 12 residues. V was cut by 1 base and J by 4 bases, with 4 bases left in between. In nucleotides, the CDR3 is TGTGCCAGCAGCGTACTAGCAGATACGCAGTATTTT. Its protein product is CASSVLADTQYF.

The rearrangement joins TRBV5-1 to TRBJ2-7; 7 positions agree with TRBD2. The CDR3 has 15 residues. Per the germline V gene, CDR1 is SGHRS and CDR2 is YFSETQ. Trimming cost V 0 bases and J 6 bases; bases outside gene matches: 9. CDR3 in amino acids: CASSLDAGVGGEQYF. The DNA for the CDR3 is TGCGCCAGCAGCTTGGACGCGGGAGTGGGGGGCGAGCAGTACTTC. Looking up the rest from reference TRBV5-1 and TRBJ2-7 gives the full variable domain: KAGVTQTPRYLIKTRGQQVTLSCSPISGHRSVSWYQQTPGQGLQFLFEYFSETQRNKGNFPGRFSGRQFSNSRSEMNVSTLELGDSALYLCASSLDAGVGGEQYFGPGTRLTVT.